This entry lists 30 T cell receptor beta chains sequenced from one sample in a study of regulatory T cells in long-lasting Graves disease. Building of the TCR beta libraries involved iRepertoire HTBI primers and Arm-PCR of CDR3 regions. MiXCR was run by TCRdb on the multiplex PCR reads, yielding one entry per CDR3 protein. The sample has about 520,000 distinct CDR3 sequences, more than 10% seen once. Time point indicated: newly diagnosed GD, antithyroid drugs for less than 3 months. RNA from PBMCs was the source of the TCR library. Separately, the same data were catalogued under a study of T cells in Graves' hyperthyroidism and ophthalmopathy.

Specimen: peripheral blood mononuclear cells (PBMCs), collected at new diagnosis, from a patient treated with antithyroid drugs. The receptors were sampled from a woman between 25 and 40 years old with Graves disease.

This clonotype appeared a few times. The chain combines TRBV6-5 with TRBJ2-1, with D unresolved. The V gene lost 2 bases and the J gene lost 3 bases, with 17 bases spanning the gap. In germline, CDR1 is MNHEY, CDR2 SVGAGI. This CDR3 comprises 17 residues. CDR3 residues: CASSYSSAHPNYNEQFF. CDR3 coding DNA: TGTGCCAGCAGTTACAGCAGTGCCCACCCTAACTACAATGAGCAGTTCTTC.

This clonotype was seen at least ten times. The V and J genes are TRBV30 and TRBJ1-1; D is perhaps TRBD1 (5 bases). Per germline, CDR1 GTSNPN and CDR2 SVGIG (reference sequence). The CDR3 consists of 11 residues. The ends were cut back, 1 base at V and 11 bases at J, with 11 bases in the middle. The CDR3 DNA reads TGTGCCTGGAGTGGTGGGGGGTGGGCTTTCTTT. Translation gives CAWSGGGWAFF.

The gene calls are TRBV11-2 and TRBJ2-2; 9 bases align to TRBD1. This CDR3 contains 16 residues. V lost 2 bases and J lost 4; bases outside the gene matches: 5. Germline CDR1 is SGHAT and CDR2 is FQNNGV. This chain's CDR3 is CASSLLRQGVTGELFF. DNA for the CDR3: TGTGCCAGCAGCTTACTCCGACAGGGGGTCACCGGGGAGCTGTTTTTT.

This clonotype was picked up many times. This sequence joins TRBV30 and TRBJ2-2; D might be TRBD2 (8 bases). The germline CDR1 and CDR2 sequences are GTSNPN and SVGIG (reference sequence). V gave up 0 bases and J gave up 5 bases, with 19 bases separating them. The CDR3 sequence is 17 residues long. CDR3 in amino acids: CAWSVLAGQYGTGELFF. The CDR3 DNA reads as TGTGCCTGGAGTGTTTTAGCGGGACAGTACGGGACCGGGGAGCTGTTTTTT.

In its sample, this clonotype was seen a few times. The rearrangement uses TRBV6-2 or TRBV6-3 and TRBJ1-3; D ambiguous. CDR3 length: 11 amino acids. CDR1 is MNHEY and CDR2 is SVGEGT in the germline V gene. Deletions cut 7 bases from V and 8 bases from J, with 9 bases between. In nucleotides, the CDR3 is TGTGCCAGCAAGAACTACTACACCATATATTTT. It is translated as CASKNYYTIYF.

This clonotype was recorded once. A much larger clone sits a single nucleotide away, making a read error possible. The CDR3 loop is CVSSLAGGNEKLFF. CDR3 coding DNA: TGTGTCAGCAGCTTAGCAGGCGGTAATGAAAAACTGTTTTTT. The V call is TRBV4-2, the J call TRBJ1-4; D is unresolved. CDR1 and CDR2 (germline): LGHNA, YNFKEQ. The CDR3 runs to 14 residues.

This clonotype has at least ten counts. The chain couples TRBV6-1 to TRBJ2-7; 10 bases agree with TRBD2. Trimming at V came to 2 bases and at J to 2 bases, leaving 6 bases not matched to a gene. The CDR3 covers 16 residues. Germline CDR1 and CDR2: MNHNS and SASEGT. The CDR3 DNA reads as TGTGCCAGCAGTGAACCGCTAGGGACTAGCGCCTACGAGCAGTACTTC. Amino acid sequence: CASSEPLGTSAYEQYF.

The table lists this clonotype with many counts. The chain employs TRBV20-1 and TRBJ1-2; D uncertain. Germline V gene data show CDR1 as DFQATT and CDR2 as SNEGSKA (reference sequence). V gave up 3 bases and J gave up 8 bases, with 19 bases separating them. This CDR3 has 14 residues. CDR3 protein: CSASLGQALKGYTF. Here the CDR3 DNA reads TGCAGTGCTAGTCTCGGGCAGGCCCTTAAAGGCTACACCTTC.

The chain is built from TRBV7-9 and TRBJ1-1; TRBD1 might be the D (6 bases). In germline, CDR1 is SEHNR, CDR2 FQNEAQ (reference sequence). The CDR3 has 13 residues. The V and J ends lost 5 bases and 10 bases respectively, with 17 bases between them. CDR3 in amino acids: CASSPTGGGGAFF. For the CDR3, the DNA is TGTGCCAGCAGCCCAACCGGGGGCGGAGGAGCTTTCTTT.

Only a few counts were recorded for this clonotype. It is likely a read error, because the conserved phenylalanine at the end of the CDR3 is missing. CDR3 in amino acids: CASSQTMAVIYGYTS. CDR3 sequence (DNA): TGTGCCAGCAGTCAGACCATGGCCGTCATCTATGGCTACACCTCC. The chain uses TRBV28 and TRBJ1-2; D is ambiguous. Looked up from germline, CDR1 is MDHEN and CDR2 is SYDVKM. Trimming took 5 bases from V and 4 from J, leaving 17 bases between them. The CDR3 sequence is 15 residues long.

This clonotype was counted a few times. This rearrangement joins TRBV19 to TRBJ2-1; D not resolved. This CDR3 contains 15 residues. V lost 3 bases and J lost 0, with 9 bases in between. The germline V gene has CDR1 LNHDA and CDR2 SQIVND (reference sequence). This CDR3 reads CASSILSSSYNEQFF. The DNA for the CDR3 is TGTGCCAGTAGTATTCTGTCTAGCTCCTACAATGAGCAGTTCTTC.

This clonotype was recorded many times. V is TRBV28 and J is TRBJ2-5; TRBD1 agrees at 7 bases. Germline V gene data show CDR1 as MDHEN and CDR2 as SYDVKM. V gave up 2 bases and J gave up 3 bases; unmatched junction bases: 9. CDR3 size: 16 residues. CDR3 in DNA: TGTGCCAGCAGTTTAGGAGCAGGGACAGCCGAAGAGACCCAGTACTTC. As protein: CASSLGAGTAEETQYF.

About this clonotype: This may come from a read error, since a much larger clone is one base off. The gene calls are TRBV5-6 and TRBJ2-3, with 10 positions matching TRBD2. The V gene end was trimmed by 4 bases and the J gene end by 2 bases; junction bases not matched to a gene: 10. The CDR3 consists of 17 residues. Germline CDR1 SGHDT, CDR2 YYEEEE. The CDR3 region has the DNA TGTGCCAGCAGCGGGAAGACTAGCGGGCCCAACACAGATACGCAGTATTTT. Amino acid sequence: CASSGKTSGPNTDTQYF.

This clonotype was counted at least ten times. One junction end does not reproduce the germline sequence, and a read error may be involved. The V call is TRBV6-2 or TRBV6-3, the J call TRBJ2-3; D not resolved. In germline, CDR1 is MNHEY, CDR2 SVGEGT. The CDR3 totals 16 residues. The CDR3 region has the DNA TGTGTCAGCACCGAGACCAAACGGGTCGTGGCAGATACGCAGTATTTT. Amino acids: CVSTETKRVVADTQYF.

The V gene is TRBV5-4, the J gene TRBJ2-7; 11 bases agree with TRBD1. Germline V gives CDR1 SGHNT, CDR2 YYREEE (reference sequence). CDR3 size: 14 residues. V trimming: 4 bases; J trimming: 7 bases; junction bases outside the gene matches: 7. CDR3: CASSPRTGGFEQYF. The CDR3 DNA reads TGTGCCAGCAGCCCACGGACAGGGGGCTTTGAGCAGTACTTC. Together with reference TRBV5-4 and TRBJ2-7, the CDR3 gives the full variable domain: ETGVTQSPTHLIKTRGQQVTLRCSSQSGHNTVSWYQQALGQGPQFIFQYYREEENGRGNFPPRFSGLQFPNYSSELNVNALELDDSALYLCASSPRTGGFEQYFGPGTRLTVT.

Comment on this clonotype: A read error is possible here, since a much larger clone lies one base away. J is TRBJ2-5 and V is TRBV4-1; 7 bases line up with TRBD2. From germline, CDR1 is MGHRA and CDR2 YSYEKL. The length of the CDR3 is 14 residues. The CDR3 here is CASSQRLAQETQCF. In nucleotides, the CDR3 is TGCGCCAGCAGCCAGAGACTAGCCCAAGAGACCCAGTGCTTC.

This clonotype was seen many times. This chain links TRBV28 with TRBJ2-1; the D is unclear. The germline CDR1 and CDR2 sequences are MDHEN and SYDVKM. Between the trimmed V and J ends, which lost 4 bases and 0 bases, there was a span of 10 bases. This CDR3 is built from 15 residues. DNA of the CDR3: TGTGCCAGCAGTTCTATAAGGGCCTCCTACAATGAGCAGTTCTTC. Amino acids: CASSSIRASYNEQFF.

In its sample, this clonotype was seen many times. The chain employs TRBV18 and TRBJ1-2; tentative D call: TRBD1 (6 bases). The CDR3 sequence is 13 residues long. CDR1 and CDR2 (germline): KGHSH, LQKENI. Trimming removed 0 bases from V and 9 bases from J, with 11 bases in between. CDR3 nucleotides: TGTGCCAGCTCACCACCCGGGGGCGGGAGCTACACCTTC. This codes for CASSPPGGGSYTF. Supplemented by reference TRBV18 and TRBJ1-2, the full variable domain reads NAGVMQNPRHLVRRRGQEARLRCSPMKGHSHVYWYRQLPEEGLKFMVYLQKENIIDESGMPKERFSAEFPKEGPSILRIQQVVRGDSAAYFCASSPPGGGSYTFGSGTRLTVV.

V usage is TRBV6-1 and J usage is TRBJ2-3; 8 bases map to TRBD1. Germline CDR1 and CDR2: MNHNS and SASEGT. The CDR3 consists of 16 residues. V dropped 4 bases and J dropped 1; count of bases not matched to a gene: 7. The chain's CDR3 is CASSATRTGRTDTQYF. CDR3 DNA: TGTGCCAGCAGTGCCACCCGGACAGGGCGCACAGATACGCAGTATTTT.

This clonotype has a count of ten or more. This chain joins TRBV7-8 and TRBJ2-1; D is ambiguous. CDR1 and CDR2 (germline): SGHVS, FQNEAQ. V lost 5 bases and J 7 bases, leaving 15 bases between the germline ends. The CDR3 extends over 14 amino acids. The CDR3 DNA reads TGTGCCAGCAGCCCCACCCGGGCCCGAAATGAGCAGTTCTTC. Its protein product is CASSPTRARNEQFF.

This chain connects TRBV25-1 to TRBJ1-4, with a possible D match to TRBD1 (5 bases). V lost 3 bases to trimming and J lost 1 base, with 15 bases between them. The CDR3 runs 17 residues. The germline V gene has CDR1 MGHDK and CDR2 SYGVNS. For the CDR3, the DNA is TGTGCCAGCAGTGAGGACGGGGCCATTAGAACTAATGAAAAACTGTTTTTT. Its protein product is CASSEDGAIRTNEKLFF.

V usage is TRBV7-9 and J usage is TRBJ2-7; 13 nucleotides agree with TRBD2. This CDR3 has 15 residues. CDR1 and CDR2 (germline): SEHNR, FQNEAQ (reference sequence). Trimming took 5 bases from V and 7 from J; bases not matched to a gene: 8. The CDR3 sequence: CASSPAGTSGIEQYF. CDR3 DNA sequence: TGTGCCAGCAGCCCCGCCGGGACTAGCGGGATTGAGCAGTACTTC.

With regard to this clonotype: Possible read error: a much larger clone is one base away. CDR3 sequence: CASRKDQGSYRGYEQYF. Here the CDR3 DNA reads TGTGCCAGCAGGAAAGATCAGGGTAGCTATCGGGGATACGAGCAGTACTTC. V usage is TRBV6-1 and J usage is TRBJ2-7; either TRBD1 or TRBD2 may fit D (5 bases each). V was trimmed by 6 bases and J by 4 bases, leaving 25 bases between them. This CDR3 region has 17 residues. CDR1 is MNHNS, CDR2 SASEGT, per germline.

This clonotype came up many times. V and J are TRBV3-1 and TRBJ2-1; TRBD2 matches at 9 bases. CDR3 length equals 17 residues. The germline gives CDR1 LGHDT, CDR2 YNNKEL (reference sequence). V was clipped by 4 bases and J by 7 bases; unmatched bases: 14. For the CDR3, the DNA is TGTGCCAGCAGCCGCGGACTAGCGAGAGGCCCCAGGAATGAGCAGTTCTTC. Its protein product is CASSRGLARGPRNEQFF.

This clonotype came up many times. The V and J genes are TRBV24-1 and TRBJ2-1; 7 bases are shared with TRBD2. The germline V gene encodes CDR1 KGHDR and CDR2 SFDVKD. This CDR3 is 16 amino acids long. V was pared by 2 bases and J by 1 base, with 4 bases of the junction left unmatched. CDR3 bases: TGTGCCACCAGTGATTCGGGCGGGAGATCCTACAATGAGCAGTTCTTC. Residues: CATSDSGGRSYNEQFF.

The V call is TRBV29-1, the J call TRBJ2-1; D ambiguous. V was pared by 1 base and J by 4 bases, with 14 bases between. This CDR3 is 15 amino acids long. The germline CDR1 and CDR2 sequences are SQVTM and ANQGSEA. CDR3 in amino acids: CSVEARQRKYNEQFF. The CDR3 DNA reads as TGCAGCGTTGAAGCCAGGCAGAGAAAATACAATGAGCAGTTCTTC.

The V call is TRBV6-1, the J call TRBJ2-2, with 10 bases that match TRBD1. Germline assignment: CDR1 MNHNS and CDR2 SASEGT. J was trimmed by 3 bases and V by 5 bases; bases with no gene match: 6. The CDR3 loop spans 16 amino acids. The CDR3 loop reads CASSTRDRGYTGELFF. The CDR3 coding sequence is TGTGCCAGCAGTACCCGGGACAGGGGATACACCGGGGAGCTGTTTTTT.

This clonotype was counted ten times or more. This chain uses TRBV30 with TRBJ2-1; 13 bases map to TRBD2. The CDR3 is 15 amino acids. J was trimmed by 8 bases and V by 2 bases; bases with no gene match: 6. Germline loops: CDR1 GTSNPN, CDR2 SVGIG (reference sequence). CDR3: CAWSFGLAGVYEQFF. For the CDR3, the DNA is TGTGCCTGGAGTTTCGGACTAGCGGGAGTATATGAGCAGTTCTTC. Using reference TRBV30 and TRBJ2-1 for the parts outside the CDR3, the full variable domain is SQTIHQWPATLVQPVGSPLSLECTVEGTSNPNLYWYRQAAGRGLQLLFYSVGIGQISSEVPQNLSASRPQDRQFILSSKKLLLSDSGFYLCAWSFGLAGVYEQFFGPGTRLTVL.

In its sample, this clonotype was seen many times. The chain joins TRBV18 to TRBJ1-1; weak D call: TRBD1 (5 bases). Deletions cut 8 bases from V and 4 bases from J, with 14 bases between. The CDR3 runs to 13 residues. CDR1 KGHSH and CDR2 LQKENI come from the germline V gene. The CDR3 coding sequence is TGTGCCAGCAGCCTGGGGGGGTCCACTGAAGCTTTCTTT. Its translation is CASSLGGSTEAFF.

This clonotype came up many times. J is TRBJ2-2 and V is TRBV2; D tentatively reads TRBD1 or TRBD2 (6 bases each). The CDR3 runs 20 residues. Per the germline V gene, CDR1 is SNHLY and CDR2 is FYNNEI. Trimming took off 2 bases at V and 6 bases at J, with 28 bases between the two ends. For the CDR3, the DNA is TGTGCCAGCAGTGAATTACTGAGTGAGGGAGACGGGGGCAACCCCGGGGAGCTGTTTTTT. Translation gives CASSELLSEGDGGNPGELFF.